This T cell receptor (beta chain) derives from a study of T cell repertoires in cytomegalovirus infection. Study-level information: Public TCR beta signatures indicated both CMV infection and matching HLA type.

Trimming at V came to 6 bases and at J to 4 bases, leaving 5 bases not matched to a gene. This CDR3 has 15 residues. CDR1 MNHEY and CDR2 SVGEGT come from the germline V gene. Notes on this clonotype: What it recognizes is unknown.

General observations from the study: Frequencies of public TCR beta families were cumulated, and this identified carriers of CMV plus the relevant HLA. There were HLA-C-restricted CMV-specific TCR beta clonotypes dominating the ex vivo response.

TCRdb analysed the reads with MiXCR anew, one entry per CDR3 protein. The sample consists of around 490,000 distinct CDR3 sequences, more than 20% of them appearing once. The sequence derives from a human donor in good health (CMV status not recorded). Some clones in this sample may be carry-over from other donors' samples. This chain links TRBV6-2 or TRBV6-3 with TRBJ2-7; 14 bases line up with TRBD2. The sample consisted of PBMCs. Here the CDR3 reads CASRSGLAGDYEQYV. The CDR3 bases are TGTGCCAGCAGATCGGGACTAGCGGGAGATTACGAGCAGTACGTC.